The clone carrying this T cell receptor beta chain was counted only a few times. In the original workflow: Scientists estimated how many nucleated cells there were by amplifying reference gene primers. Clones were read by immunoSEQ multiplex PCR, and TCRdb kept only the in-frame ones, dropping some. The V and J calls and the clone size are those of that table, but D and trimming were determined from the DNA. This table holds approximately 100,000 clones, around 75% found once. The data stem from a study of blood T cell repertoires in COVID-19. Study background: Donors in the United States, Italy and Spain gave samples during acute or convalescent COVID-19. Nucleic acid was either cDNA or gDNA, and it came from T cells, B-cell-depleted T cells, or PBMCs.

Trimming took 1 base from V and 0 from J, leaving 10 bases between them. CDR1 is SGHKS, CDR2 YYEKEE, per germline (reference sequence). This CDR3 has 15 residues. The receptor was derived from a man in his 70s with acute or convalescent COVID-19. The specimen sequenced was peripheral blood. The V and J genes are TRBV5-5 and TRBJ1-1; D gene unclear. This chain's CDR3 is CASSLLGDMNTEAFF. For the CDR3, the DNA is TGTGCCAGCAGCTTGTTGGGCGACATGAACACTGAAGCTTTCTTT. Using reference TRBV5-5 and TRBJ1-1 for the parts outside the CDR3, the full variable domain is DAGVTQSPTHLIKTRGQQVTLRCSPISGHKSVSWYQQVLGQGPQFIFQYYEKEERGRGNFPDRFSARQFPNYSSELNVNALLLGDSALYLCASSLLGDMNTEAFFGQGTRLTVV.